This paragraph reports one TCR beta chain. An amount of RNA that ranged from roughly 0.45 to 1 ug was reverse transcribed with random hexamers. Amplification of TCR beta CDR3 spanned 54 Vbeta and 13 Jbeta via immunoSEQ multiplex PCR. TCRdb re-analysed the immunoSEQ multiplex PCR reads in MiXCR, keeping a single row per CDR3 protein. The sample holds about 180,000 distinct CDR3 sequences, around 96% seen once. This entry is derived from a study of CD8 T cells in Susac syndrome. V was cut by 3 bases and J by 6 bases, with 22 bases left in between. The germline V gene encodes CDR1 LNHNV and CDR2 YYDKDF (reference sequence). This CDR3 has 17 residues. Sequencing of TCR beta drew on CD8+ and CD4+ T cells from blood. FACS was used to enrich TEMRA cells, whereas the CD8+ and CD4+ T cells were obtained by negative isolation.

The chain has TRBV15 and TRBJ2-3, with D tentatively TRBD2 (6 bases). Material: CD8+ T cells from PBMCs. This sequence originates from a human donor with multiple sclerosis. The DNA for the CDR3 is TGTGCCACCAGCAGGGAATCGGGAGTGGCCCGGCTGGATACGCAGTATTTT. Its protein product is CATSRESGVARLDTQYF.